This T cell receptor beta chain comes out of a study of T cell responses to AZD1222 COVID-19 vaccine. The method was immunoSEQ multiplex PCR; TCRdb's version includes in-frame clones alone and lacks a portion of them. Seen here are 90,000 to 100,000 clones, 85% observed once, and the top ten hold 4.5%. Trimming stripped 2 bases from V and 5 bases from J, with 6 bases between. The CDR3 runs to 11 residues. Germline-derived CDR1 and CDR2 are GTSNPN and SVGIG (reference sequence). The source material was peripheral blood, sampled 28 days after the second AZD1222 dose. The chain recombines TRBV30 with TRBJ2-5, with no clear D. This clonotype originated in an adult who received the AZD1222 COVID-19 vaccine. This chain's CDR3 is CAWSSKETQYF. The CDR3 nucleotides read TGTGCCTGGAGTTCCAAGGAGACCCAGTACTTC.